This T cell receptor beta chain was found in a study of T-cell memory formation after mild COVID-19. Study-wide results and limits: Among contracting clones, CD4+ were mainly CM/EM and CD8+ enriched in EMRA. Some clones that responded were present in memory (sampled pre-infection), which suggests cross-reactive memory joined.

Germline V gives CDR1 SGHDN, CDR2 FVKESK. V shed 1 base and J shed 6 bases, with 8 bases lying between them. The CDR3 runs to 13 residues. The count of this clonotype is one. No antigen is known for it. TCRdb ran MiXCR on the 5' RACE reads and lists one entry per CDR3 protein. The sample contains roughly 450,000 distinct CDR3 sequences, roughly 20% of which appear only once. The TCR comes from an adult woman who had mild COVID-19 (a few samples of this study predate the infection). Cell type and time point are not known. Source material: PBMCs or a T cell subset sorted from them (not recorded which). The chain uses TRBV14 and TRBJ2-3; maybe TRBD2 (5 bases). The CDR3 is CASSQAGGDTQYF. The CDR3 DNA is TGTGCCAGCAGCCAAGCAGGCGGGGATACGCAGTATTTT.